This TCR beta chain was profiled in a study of blood T cell repertoires in COVID-19. The wider study: Samples taken during acute and convalescent COVID-19 were collected in the United States, Italy and Spain. The cDNA or gDNA used as material had been derived from T cells, B-cell-depleted T cells, or PBMCs.

The CDR3 has 14 residues. V was cut by 0 bases and J by 11 bases, with 16 bases left in between. Germline-derived CDR1 and CDR2 are KGHSH and LQKENI. In the source study's methods: Quantification of nucleated cells was approximated via reference gene primer amplification. Data came from immunoSEQ multiplex PCR; TCRdb stores just in-frame clones and leaves some out. V and J calls plus clone size are reproduced from that table; the DNA served to infer D and trimming. The sample contains approximately 200,000 clones, roughly 88% of which appear only once. Sequencing was performed on peripheral blood. This clonotype originated in a human donor with active or convalescent COVID-19. The donor label of this sample is uncertain. V usage is TRBV18 and J usage is TRBJ1-1; no clear D gene. The CDR3 nucleotides read TGTGCCAGCTCACCACCGGATGGAGCAAAAAGGGCTTTCTTT. This codes for CASSPPDGAKRAFF.